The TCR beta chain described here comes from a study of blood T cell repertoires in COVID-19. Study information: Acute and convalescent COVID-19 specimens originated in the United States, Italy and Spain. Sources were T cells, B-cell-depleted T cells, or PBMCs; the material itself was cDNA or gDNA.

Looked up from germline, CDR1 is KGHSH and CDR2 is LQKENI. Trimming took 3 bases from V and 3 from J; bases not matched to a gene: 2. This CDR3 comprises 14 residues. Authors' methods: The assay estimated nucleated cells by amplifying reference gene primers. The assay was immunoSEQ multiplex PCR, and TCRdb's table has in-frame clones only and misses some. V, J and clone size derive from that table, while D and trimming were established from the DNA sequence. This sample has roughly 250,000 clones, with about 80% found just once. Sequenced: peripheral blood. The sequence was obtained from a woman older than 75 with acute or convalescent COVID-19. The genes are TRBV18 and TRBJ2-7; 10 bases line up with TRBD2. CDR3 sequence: CASSPSGGRYEQYF. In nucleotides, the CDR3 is TGTGCCAGCTCACCTAGCGGGGGGCGCTACGAGCAGTACTTC.